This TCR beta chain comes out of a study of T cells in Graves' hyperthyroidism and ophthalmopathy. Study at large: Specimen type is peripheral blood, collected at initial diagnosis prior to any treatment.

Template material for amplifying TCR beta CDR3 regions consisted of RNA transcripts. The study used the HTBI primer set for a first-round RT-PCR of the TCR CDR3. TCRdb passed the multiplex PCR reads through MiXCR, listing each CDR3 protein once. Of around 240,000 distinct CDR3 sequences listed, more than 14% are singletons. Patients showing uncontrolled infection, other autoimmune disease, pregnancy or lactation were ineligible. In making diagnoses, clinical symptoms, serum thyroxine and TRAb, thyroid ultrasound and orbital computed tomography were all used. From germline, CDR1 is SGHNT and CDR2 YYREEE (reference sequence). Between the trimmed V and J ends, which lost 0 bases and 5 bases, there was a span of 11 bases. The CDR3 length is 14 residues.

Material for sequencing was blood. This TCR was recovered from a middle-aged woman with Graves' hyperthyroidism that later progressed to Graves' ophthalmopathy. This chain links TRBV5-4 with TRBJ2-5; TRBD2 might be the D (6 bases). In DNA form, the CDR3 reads TGTGCCAGCAGCTTGGGAGGGAGGTGGGAGACCCAGTACTTC. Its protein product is CASSLGGRWETQYF.